The 21 T cell receptor beta chains below all came from one sample that was sequenced in a study of T cell repertoires in cytomegalovirus infection. TCRdb passed the reads through MiXCR, listing each CDR3 protein once. Among some 900,000 distinct CDR3 sequences listed, around a third were seen once. Their antigens remain unidentified. Sequences were derived from cultured CD8+ T cells from PBMCs, sampled from culture after CMV antigen stimulation. The receptors here all came from a human donor in good health (CMV status not recorded). Some clones in this sample may be carry-over from other donors' samples.

This clonotype showed up just a few times. The chain couples TRBV4-1 to TRBJ2-4; D is possibly TRBD2 (6 bases). Germline assignment: CDR1 MGHRA and CDR2 YSYEKL. V lost 1 base, J lost 0 bases, and 16 bases lay in between. The CDR3 consists of 18 residues. CDR3 residues: CASSQVGDGDLAKNIQYF. The CDR3 nucleotides read TGCGCCAGCAGCCAAGTGGGAGACGGGGACTTAGCCAAAAACATTCAGTACTTC.

The rearrangement uses TRBV25-1 and TRBJ2-5, with TRBD2 matching over 7 bases. J gave up 3 bases and V 0 bases, and 10 bases lay outside the gene matches. Germline values: CDR1 MGHDK, CDR2 SYGVNS. This CDR3 has 17 residues. CDR3: CASSEYSGLAGEETQYF. The CDR3 region has the DNA TGTGCCAGCAGTGAATATTCAGGGCTCGCGGGAGAAGAGACCCAGTACTTC.

This clonotype was seen more than once but under ten times. This chain joins TRBV27 and TRBJ2-3, with 8 bases identical to TRBD2. Per germline, CDR1 MNHEY and CDR2 SMNVEV (reference sequence). The trim removed 5 bases at V and 1 base at J, leaving 8 bases unmatched. There are 16 residues in the CDR3. CDR3 loop: CASSLYAGGRTDTQYF. CDR3 DNA: TGTGCCAGCAGTCTCTACGCGGGGGGCCGCACAGATACGCAGTATTTT.

The chain links TRBV7-9 to TRBJ1-2, with 8 positions matching TRBD1. Per the germline V gene, CDR1 is SEHNR and CDR2 is FQNEAQ (reference sequence). V dropped 1 base and J dropped 7; count of bases not matched to a gene: 5. The CDR3 has 14 amino acids. As DNA, the CDR3 is TGTGCCAGCAGCTTAGGGCAGGGGGCGTTTGGCTACACCTTC. This encodes CASSLGQGAFGYTF.

This clonotype was seen a single time. This sequence joins TRBV9 and TRBJ1-2, with D unresolved. CDR3 length: 11 residues. V was cut by 6 bases and J by 6 bases, with 9 bases left in between. Germline V gives CDR1 SGDLS, CDR2 YYNGEE. DNA for the CDR3: TGTGCCAGCAAGGGAACTCATGGCTACACCTTC. Its protein is CASKGTHGYTF.

This clonotype was picked up a small number of times. This sequence joins TRBV6-5 and TRBJ1-6, with 9 bases identical to TRBD1. V gave up 9 bases and J gave up 7 bases; unmatched junction bases: 7. Per germline, CDR1 MNHEY and CDR2 SVGAGI. The CDR3 spans 14 residues. This chain's CDR3 is CASTTGGANSPLHF. The CDR3 region has the DNA TGTGCCAGTACGACAGGGGGGGCCAATTCACCCCTCCACTTT.

This clonotype was seen once. A much larger clone differs by one base, so this may be a read error. The genes are TRBV7-6 and TRBJ2-5, with a weak D call TRBD1 (5 bases). The CDR3 has 14 amino acids. V gave up 1 base and J gave up 3 bases, with 9 bases separating them. CDR1 and CDR2 (germline): SGHVS, FNYEAQ. The CDR3 coding sequence is TGTGCCAGCAGCTTAGGTGCGGACAAAGAGACCCAGTACTTC. Protein product: CASSLGADKETQYF.

This clonotype was counted at least ten times. This chain joins TRBV12-3 or TRBV12-4 and TRBJ2-4, with D tentatively TRBD1 (5 bases). The CDR3 extends over 12 amino acids. Trimming removed 4 bases at V and 7 bases at J, with 8 bases between. DNA of the CDR3: TGTGCCAGCAGTTCAACAGGCAACATTCAGTACTTC. Translated: CASSSTGNIQYF.

This clonotype was observed a handful of times. The rearrangement uses TRBV4-1 and TRBJ2-1, with D possibly called TRBD1 or TRBD2 (5 bases each). The CDR3 is 14 amino acids. Germline V lookup: CDR1 MGHRA, CDR2 YSYEKL. The V gene lost 0 bases and the J gene lost 10 bases, with 13 bases spanning the gap. CDR3 bases: TGCGCCAGCAGCCAAGATGCGTTGGGGGAAGAGCAGTTCTTC. Amino acid sequence: CASSQDALGEEQFF.

This clonotype was picked up a small number of times. The gene calls are TRBV12-3 or TRBV12-4 and TRBJ2-1; 10 bases line up with TRBD1. There are 15 residues in the CDR3. V trimming: 4 bases; J trimming: 5 bases; junction bases outside the gene matches: 5. This CDR3 is CASSSDRGHNNEQFF. The CDR3 bases are TGTGCCAGCAGTTCCGACAGGGGGCACAACAATGAGCAGTTCTTC.

This clonotype has just a few counts. This rearrangement joins TRBV7-2 to TRBJ2-7; 8 bases line up with TRBD2. The CDR3 has 14 amino acids. The V segment lost 5 bases and the J segment 4 bases; nucleotides outside the gene matches: 7. The germline V gene has CDR1 SGHTA and CDR2 FQGNSA. The CDR3 here is CASSGRGGDYEQYV. The CDR3, as DNA: TGTGCCAGCAGCGGCCGGGGGGGGGATTACGAGCAGTACGTC.

The chain couples TRBV4-1 to TRBJ2-1; D gene ambiguous. The germline V gene has CDR1 MGHRA and CDR2 YSYEKL. CDR3 length: 12 residues. The V and J ends lost 4 bases and 9 bases respectively, with 10 bases between them. The CDR3 region is CASSPWSGEQFF. In DNA, the CDR3 is TGCGCCAGCAGCCCTTGGTCGGGTGAGCAGTTCTTC.

The genes are TRBV18 and TRBJ2-1, with TRBD2 identical over 7 bases. The J segment lost 1 base and the V segment lost 2 bases, leaving 5 bases of the junction unmatched. CDR3 size: 16 residues. CDR1 KGHSH and CDR2 LQKENI come from the germline V gene. DNA for the CDR3: TGTGCCAGCTCACCAATGGACGGGGGGTCCTACAATGAGCAGTTCTTC. Translated: CASSPMDGGSYNEQFF.

V gene TRBV6-6 combines with J gene TRBJ2-5; possibly TRBD1 for D (6 bases). The CDR3 length is 14 residues. V was pared by 4 bases and J by 5 bases, with 14 bases between. Germline CDR1 MNHNY, CDR2 SVGAGI (reference sequence). This chain's CDR3 is CASSSPGGRETQYF. The CDR3, as DNA: TGTGCCAGCAGTTCCCCTGGGGGCAGGGAGACCCAGTACTTC.

Regarding this clonotype: A single base separates this from a much larger clone, so it may be a read error. The chain uses TRBV7-2 and TRBJ2-3, with D maybe TRBD2 (6 bases). This CDR3 has 16 residues. CDR1 is SGHTA, CDR2 FQGNSA, per germline. V was trimmed by 1 base and J by 1 base, leaving 12 bases between them. CDR3 in amino acids: CASSLDWIAGTDTQYF. The DNA of the CDR3 is TGTGCCAGCAGCTTAGATTGGATAGCGGGCACAGATACGCAGTATTTT.

This clonotype has a handful of counts. The chain employs TRBV6-6 and TRBJ1-5; a possible D gene is TRBD1 (5 bases). CDR1 MNHNY and CDR2 SVGAGI come from the germline V gene (reference sequence). V gave up 7 bases and J gave up 5 bases, with 12 bases separating them. The CDR3 runs to 13 residues. The CDR3 DNA sequence: TGTGCCAGCACTGTCGGGGCGGATCAGCCCCAGCATTTT. Protein sequence: CASTVGADQPQHF.

Of note for this clonotype: One junction end does not reproduce the germline sequence, and a read error may be involved. The J gene is TRBJ2-1, the V gene TRBV4-1, with 11 bases identical to TRBD2. In germline, CDR1 is MGHRA, CDR2 YSYEKL. The CDR3 runs to 17 residues. The CDR3 here is CASSQTSGVSSYNKQFF. DNA of the CDR3: TGCGCCAGCAGCCAGACTAGCGGGGTAAGCTCCTACAATAAGCAGTTCTTC.

In this sample, this clonotype turned up many times. V gene TRBV7-2 combines with J gene TRBJ2-7; D not resolved. Germline CDR1 SGHTA, CDR2 FQGNSA. Trimming shortened V by 1 base and J by 3 bases, and 10 bases separated the two germline ends. The CDR3 length is 14 residues. CDR3 region: CASSLGSGFYEQYV. CDR3 nucleotide sequence: TGTGCCAGCAGCTTAGGTAGTGGGTTCTACGAGCAGTACGTC.

This clonotype was detected only once. The genes are TRBV4-1 and TRBJ1-4; D possibly corresponds to TRBD1 (5 bases). This CDR3 is built from 18 residues. CDR1 and CDR2 (germline): MGHRA, YSYEKL. With 4 bases removed from V and 0 bases from J, the gap between germline ends came to 18 bases. CDR3 region: CASSPSIQGRATNEKLFF. CDR3 nucleotide sequence: TGCGCCAGCAGCCCATCTATCCAGGGCCGAGCAACTAATGAAAAACTGTTTTTT.

The rearrangement uses TRBV27 and TRBJ2-5; TRBD2 matches at 11 bases. Germline CDR1 reads MNHEY; CDR2 reads SMNVEV (reference sequence). The CDR3 loop spans 15 amino acids. V shed 6 bases, J shed 5 bases, and the junction held 8 bases outside the gene matches. In DNA, the CDR3 is TGTGCCAGCAGCCTAGCGGGGGGATGGGAGGAGACCCAGTACTTC. Its protein is CASSLAGGWEETQYF.

There are a few counts of this clonotype. The CDR3 coding sequence is TGTGCCAGCAGTTACCGTTACGGGAGAAACACTGAAGCTTTCTTT. Amino acid sequence: CASSYRYGRNTEAFF. The chain recombines TRBV6-2 or TRBV6-3 with TRBJ1-1; unclear D gene. V was cut by 2 bases and J by 2 bases, with 12 bases left in between. This CDR3 is built from 15 residues. The V gene's germline CDR1 is MNHEY and CDR2 SVGEGT.